The next 18 T cell receptor beta chains were all read from a single sample in a study of blood T cell repertoires in COVID-19. TCRdb's table, derived via immunoSEQ multiplex PCR, lists solely in-frame clones and lacks some. The sample consists of around 70,000 clones, about nine tenths of them appearing once. Sequencing input: peripheral blood. Every receptor here comes from a man aged 25 to 45 with acute or convalescent COVID-19.

This chain links TRBV5-5 with TRBJ2-7; the match to TRBD1 covers 7 bases. Germline CDR1 reads SGHKS; CDR2 reads YYEKEE (reference sequence). J gave up 7 bases and V 4 bases, and 8 bases lay outside the gene matches. The CDR3 totals 13 residues. CDR3 region: CASSDRATGEQYF. As DNA, the CDR3 is TGTGCCAGCAGCGACAGGGCCACGGGGGAGCAGTACTTC.

V gene TRBV28 combines with J gene TRBJ1-3; 10 bases match TRBD1. The germline V gene encodes CDR1 MDHEN and CDR2 SYDVKM. CDR3 length equals 14 residues. CDR3 nucleotides: TGTGCGGGAGACAGGGGGCACTCTGGAAACACCATATATTTT. Translation: CAGDRGHSGNTIYF.

This chain uses TRBV18 with TRBJ1-3; D remains ambiguous. From germline, CDR1 is KGHSH and CDR2 LQKENI. The CDR3 length is 15 residues. V dropped 0 bases and J dropped 1 base, with 7 bases sitting between them. The CDR3 bases are TGTGCCAGCTCACCACCTGGGGAGTCTGGAAACACCATATATTTT. As protein: CASSPPGESGNTIYF.

A few counts support this clone. The gene calls are TRBV29-1 and TRBJ2-7; TRBD2 matches at 7 bases. The CDR3 length is 12 residues. Per the germline V gene, CDR1 is SQVTM and CDR2 is ANQGSEA. After removal of 7 bases from V and 7 bases from J, the junction contained 10 bases not matched to a gene. The DNA of the CDR3 is TGCAGCGCCCGGGACGGGGGGATGGAGCAGTACTTC. Its translation is CSARDGGMEQYF.

The CDR3 DNA reads as TGTGCCATCTGGGACAGGGTCGGCAATCAGCCCCAGCATTTT. Its translation: CAIWDRVGNQPQHF. This chain connects TRBV28 to TRBJ1-5; 9 positions match TRBD1. Germline lookup yields CDR1 MDHEN and CDR2 SYDVKM. V shed 10 bases, J shed 2 bases, and the junction held 6 bases outside the gene matches. The CDR3 runs 14 residues.

This clone turned up a few times. The chain recombines TRBV29-1 with TRBJ2-7, with 9 bases identical to TRBD2. With V trimmed by 1 base and J by 4 bases, 2 bases remained unmatched. The CDR3 sequence is 13 residues long. CDR1 is SQVTM and CDR2 is ANQGSEA in the germline V gene. In nucleotides, the CDR3 is TGCAGCGTTGAAGGCGGGAGGGGGTACGAGCAGTACTTC. Translated, it gives CSVEGGRGYEQYF.

The V call is TRBV6-5, the J call TRBJ2-5; TRBD2 is a possible D gene (5 bases). Trimming cost V 0 bases and J 5 bases, with 13 bases left between them. The CDR3 is 15 residues long. CDR1 MNHEY and CDR2 SVGAGI come from the germline V gene. The CDR3 protein is CASSYSPGMGETQYF. The CDR3 DNA reads as TGTGCCAGCAGTTACTCGCCGGGGATGGGGGAGACCCAGTACTTC.

This chain joins TRBV7-2 and TRBJ2-5, with 8 nucleotides matching TRBD2. V gave up 1 base and J gave up 8 bases; unmatched junction bases: 9. The CDR3 length is 15 residues. Germline V gene data show CDR1 as SGHTA and CDR2 as FQGNSA. CDR3 coding DNA: TGTGCCAGCAGCTTAGAGGGAACTAGCGGCTCAACCCAGTACTTC. It is translated as CASSLEGTSGSTQYF.

The V gene is TRBV7-2, the J gene TRBJ2-2; perhaps TRBD2 as D (5 bases). The V gene lost 4 bases and the J gene lost 6 bases, with 9 bases spanning the gap. The CDR3 consists of 13 residues. Germline-derived CDR1 and CDR2 are SGHTA and FQGNSA. The CDR3 bases are TGTGCCAGCAGCTCCCGGGGAGCCGGGGAGCTGTTTTTT. It codes for CASSSRGAGELFF.

This clone was detected ten times or more. The chain couples TRBV14 to TRBJ2-1; TRBD2 matches 7 bases. Germline lookup yields CDR1 SGHDN and CDR2 FVKESK. J gave up 3 bases and V 2 bases, and 4 bases lay outside the gene matches. This CDR3 is 15 amino acids long. DNA of the CDR3: TGTGCCAGCAGCCAATTGGGGAGGGGCTACAATGAGCAGTTCTTC. Amino acids: CASSQLGRGYNEQFF.

This chain links TRBV27 with TRBJ1-3, with a possible D match to TRBD1 (5 bases). Deletions cut 7 bases from V and 4 bases from J, with 14 bases between. Germline assignment: CDR1 MNHEY and CDR2 SMNVEV (reference sequence). The CDR3 covers 14 residues. CDR3 bases: TGTGCCAGCATGAGGCTGGGGCAAGGAAACACCATATATTTT. Translated, it gives CASMRLGQGNTIYF.

This clone was recorded once. V gene TRBV3-1 (or the pseudogene TRBV3-2) combines with J gene TRBJ1-3; tentatively, D is TRBD1 (5 bases). Germline CDR1 is LGHDT and CDR2 is YNNKEL (reference sequence). CDR3 length equals 22 residues. Trimming left V 4 bases short and J 1 base short, with 32 bases between. The CDR3 DNA reads as TGTGCCAGCAGCCGAACGCCCAAAACCCAGGGAACCAAAGTTAGTTCTGGAAACACCATATATTTT. This translates into CASSRTPKTQGTKVSSGNTIYF.

The V and J genes are TRBV11-2 and TRBJ2-1; D unclear. The CDR3 loop spans 14 amino acids. Trimming took 0 bases from V and 15 from J, leaving 18 bases between them. The germline gives CDR1 SGHAT, CDR2 FQNNGV. The CDR3 here is CASSLDEVTQLGFF. In DNA form, the CDR3 reads TGTGCCAGCAGCTTAGATGAGGTGACCCAATTGGGGTTCTTC.

The rearrangement uses TRBV30 and TRBJ2-7; the D gene is possibly TRBD2 (7 bases). Germline-derived CDR1 and CDR2 are GTSNPN and SVGIG (reference sequence). V was trimmed by 0 bases and J by 6 bases, leaving 15 bases between them. The CDR3 totals 14 residues. DNA of the CDR3: TGTGCCTGGAGTGTTGGTGGGGGGGGCCTCGAGCAGTACTTC. Its translation: CAWSVGGGGLEQYF.

V is TRBV6-7 and J is TRBJ1-5; 8 nucleotides line up with TRBD1. TRBV6-7 is designated an ORF whose function remains uncertain. V lost 2 bases, J lost 4 bases, and 4 bases stayed unmatched. The CDR3 length is 15 residues. As DNA, the CDR3 is TGTGCCAGCAGTTACCTGGGACAGGCAAATCAGCCCCAGCATTTT. Translated: CASSYLGQANQPQHF.

This clone appeared once. V and J are TRBV19 and TRBJ2-3; TRBD2 might be the D (5 bases). Germline V gene sequence: CDR1 LNHDA, CDR2 SQIVND (reference sequence). This CDR3 comprises 15 residues. V shed 2 bases and J shed 3 bases, with 12 bases lying between them. CDR3 amino acids: CASSISGWDTDTQYF. The CDR3 DNA is TGTGCCAGTAGTATATCGGGGTGGGATACAGATACGCAGTATTTT.

CDR3 DNA sequence: TGTGCCAGCACCGCTCTCCGGGACAGCTTCTATGGCTACACCTTC. Its protein is CASTALRDSFYGYTF. This sequence joins TRBV7-2 and TRBJ1-2, with 7 positions matching TRBD1. The CDR3 spans 15 residues. J gave up 4 bases and V 7 bases, and 12 bases lay outside the gene matches. Per germline, CDR1 SGHTA and CDR2 FQGNSA.

The chain has TRBV6-2 or TRBV6-3 and TRBJ2-7, with TRBD2 matching over 8 bases. V was clipped by 2 bases and J by 0 bases; unmatched bases: 0. This CDR3 is built from 14 residues. Per the germline V gene, CDR1 is MNHEY and CDR2 is SVGEGT. CDR3 coding DNA: TGTGCCAGCAGTTACGGGACTAGCTCCTACGAGCAGTACTTC. It codes for CASSYGTSSYEQYF.